Presented here are 30 T cell receptor beta chains from one specimen sequenced in a study of OX40 agonist ivuxolimab in advanced cancers. This table comes from immunoSEQ multiplex PCR, and its TCRdb copy is limited to in-frame clones, with some not included. This table has tens of thousands of clones, roughly 90% appearing once. The starting material was CD4+ or CD8+ T cells sorted from blood, obtained in a trial of the OX40 agonist ivuxolimab. The source is an adult with an advanced solid tumor such as melanoma, head and neck, liver or kidney cancer.

The CDR3 DNA reads TGTGCCAGCAGCTTGTTGGGACTAGCGGTAGTTCAAGAGACCCAGTACTTC. Encoded protein: CASSLLGLAVVQETQYF. The V gene is TRBV5-4, the J gene TRBJ2-5, with 11 positions matching TRBD2. The CDR3 spans 17 residues. The trim removed 1 base at V and 2 bases at J, leaving 7 bases unmatched. Germline CDR1 SGHNT, CDR2 YYREEE (reference sequence).

This clone appeared a single time. The chain carries TRBV28 and TRBJ2-7, with unresolved D. In germline, CDR1 is MDHEN, CDR2 SYDVKM. This CDR3 has 13 residues. The V and J ends lost 7 bases and 5 bases respectively, with 15 bases between them. This chain's CDR3 is CASISPLLDEQYF. CDR3 DNA sequence: TGTGCCAGCATTTCCCCCTTATTGGACGAGCAGTACTTC.

DNA of the CDR3: TGTGCCAGCAGCTTAGGGGCGGTCACTGGGGCCAACGTCCTGACTTTC. Its translation: CASSLGAVTGANVLTF. The rearrangement joins TRBV7-2 to TRBJ2-6; D gene unclear. This CDR3 is built from 16 residues. Trimming pared 1 base from V and 2 bases from J, leaving 9 bases between. Germline V gene lookup returns CDR1 SGHTA and CDR2 FQGNSA.

V gene TRBV11-2 combines with J gene TRBJ2-1; TRBD2 is a possible D gene (7 bases). Trimming left V 5 bases short and J 2 bases short, with 13 bases between. The CDR3 covers 15 residues. Germline values: CDR1 SGHAT, CDR2 FQNNGV. This chain's CDR3 is CASSTRGGTYNEQFF. The CDR3 DNA sequence: TGTGCCAGCAGCACGAGGGGGGGGACCTACAATGAGCAGTTCTTC.

This clone was recorded once. The CDR3 sequence: CASSPPSGRAFEQFF. The DNA for the CDR3 is TGTGCCAGCAGCCCCCCTAGCGGGAGGGCCTTTGAGCAGTTCTTC. J is TRBJ2-1 and V is TRBV6-6; 12 bases are shared with TRBD2. V trimming: 6 bases; J trimming: 9 bases; junction bases outside the gene matches: 9. CDR1 and CDR2 (germline): MNHNY, SVGAGI (reference sequence). There are 15 residues in the CDR3.

This clone came up once. For the CDR3, the DNA is TGTGCCAGCAGTTACTCCACTAGCGGGAGCCGCGGAGAGCAGTACTTC. Protein sequence: CASSYSTSGSRGEQYF. The chain has TRBV6-5 and TRBJ2-7; TRBD2 agrees at 11 bases. Trimming removed 0 bases from V and 7 bases from J; junction bases left unmatched: 8. Germline loops: CDR1 MNHEY, CDR2 SVGAGI. This CDR3 has 16 residues.

The J gene is TRBJ2-7, the V gene TRBV28; D might be TRBD1 or TRBD2, each matching 6 bases. The CDR3 has 17 amino acids. The germline gives CDR1 MDHEN, CDR2 SYDVKM. The germline V and J ends were trimmed by 4 bases and 4 bases, with 23 bases remaining between them. The CDR3 DNA is TGTGCCAGCAGTTCCCCTGGGGGGCGGGGTGCACTTTACGAGCAGTACTTC. It yields the protein CASSSPGGRGALYEQYF. The full variable domain, completed using reference TRBV28 and TRBJ2-7, is DVKVTQSSRYLVKRTGEKVFLECVQDMDHENMFWYRQDPGLGLRLIYFSYDVKMKEKGDIPEGYSVSREKKERFSLILESASTNQTSMYLCASSSPGGRGALYEQYFGPGTRLTVT.

The chain uses TRBV28 and TRBJ2-6; D is unclear. With 5 bases removed from V and 3 bases from J, the gap between germline ends came to 11 bases. CDR3 length: 15 residues. Germline V CDR1 and CDR2: MDHEN, SYDVKM. CDR3 in amino acids: CASSDAAGGANVLTF. CDR3 nucleotide sequence: TGTGCCAGCAGTGACGCCGCCGGTGGGGCCAACGTCCTGACTTTC. Variable domain in full (rest from reference TRBV28 and TRBJ2-6): DVKVTQSSRYLVKRTGEKVFLECVQDMDHENMFWYRQDPGLGLRLIYFSYDVKMKEKGDIPEGYSVSREKKERFSLILESASTNQTSMYLCASSDAAGGANVLTFGAGSRLTVL.

The rearrangement joins TRBV14 to TRBJ2-7; D remains unclear. This CDR3 has 13 amino acids. Germline V gene lookup returns CDR1 SGHDN and CDR2 FVKESK. V gave up 1 base and J gave up 1 base, with 5 bases separating them. This CDR3 reads CASSQVVSYEQYF. CDR3 nucleotides: TGTGCCAGCAGCCAAGTTGTGTCCTACGAGCAGTACTTC.

The chain has TRBV28 and TRBJ2-7, with a tentative D call TRBD2 (7 bases). V lost 7 bases, J lost 4 bases, and 14 bases lay in between. The CDR3 is made up of 13 amino acids. Germline V lookup: CDR1 MDHEN, CDR2 SYDVKM. In DNA form, the CDR3 reads TGTGCCAGCACATTGGGGGGGCATTACGAGCAGTACTTC. Translation: CASTLGGHYEQYF. Full variable domain (rest looked up from reference TRBV28 and TRBJ2-7): DVKVTQSSRYLVKRTGEKVFLECVQDMDHENMFWYRQDPGLGLRLIYFSYDVKMKEKGDIPEGYSVSREKKERFSLILESASTNQTSMYLCASTLGGHYEQYFGPGTRLTVT.

This chain joins TRBV28 and TRBJ1-2; D is unclear. CDR1 and CDR2 from the germline V gene are MDHEN and SYDVKM. Trimming removed 2 bases at V and 4 bases at J, with 11 bases between. This CDR3 contains 14 residues. The DNA for the CDR3 is TGTGCCAGCAGTTTAAATGGCAAATTCTATGGCTACACCTTC. Its protein is CASSLNGKFYGYTF.

J is TRBJ2-1 and V is TRBV18, with D possibly matching TRBD1 (5 bases). V gave up 4 bases and J gave up 3 bases, with 16 bases separating them. The CDR3 covers 16 residues. Germline CDR1 and CDR2: KGHSH and LQKENI. The CDR3 DNA follows: TGTGCCAGCTCACTTACCATGGGGCTAGGCTACAATGAGCAGTTCTTC. Protein product: CASSLTMGLGYNEQFF. Based on the CDR3 plus reference TRBV18 and TRBJ2-1, the full variable domain is NAGVMQNPRHLVRRRGQEARLRCSPMKGHSHVYWYRQLPEEGLKFMVYLQKENIIDESGMPKERFSAEFPKEGPSILRIQQVVRGDSAAYFCASSLTMGLGYNEQFFGPGTRLTVL.

The chain joins TRBV6-5 to TRBJ2-1, with D perhaps matching TRBD1 (6 bases). This CDR3 is built from 16 residues. The germline CDR1 and CDR2 sequences are MNHEY and SVGAGI. Trimming cost V 2 bases and J 5 bases, with 16 bases left between them. CDR3 DNA sequence: TGTGCCAGCAGTTACAAAACAGGGCTTCGTCACAATGAGCAGTTCTTC. Residues: CASSYKTGLRHNEQFF.

This chain joins TRBV9 and TRBJ2-5; 14 bases fit TRBD2. The CDR3 sequence is 16 residues long. V lost 3 bases and J lost 6; bases outside the gene matches: 7. The germline CDR1 and CDR2 sequences are SGDLS and YYNGEE. CDR3 sequence (DNA): TGTGCCAGCAGCGAGGGACTAGCGGGAGTTGAGAAGACCCAGTACTTC. This gives the protein CASSEGLAGVEKTQYF.

J is TRBJ2-7 and V is TRBV2; D uncertain. V lost 0 bases and J 7 bases, leaving 7 bases between the germline ends. This CDR3 is 12 amino acids long. CDR1 and CDR2 from the germline V gene are SNHLY and FYNNEI. CDR3 in amino acids: CASSEAAREQYF. Written as DNA, the CDR3 is TGTGCCAGCAGTGAAGCCGCGAGGGAGCAGTACTTC.

The genes are TRBV30 and TRBJ1-6; D remains unclear. Germline V CDR1 and CDR2: GTSNPN, SVGIG (reference sequence). Trimming removed 5 bases from V and 7 bases from J, with 12 bases in between. CDR3 length: 13 amino acids. The CDR3 nucleotides read TGTGCCTGGGGAGGGAGTGGAAATTCACCCCTCCACTTT. Translation: CAWGGSGNSPLHF.

The genes are TRBV7-2 and TRBJ2-5, with D tentatively TRBD2 (5 bases). Deletions cut 5 bases from V and 2 bases from J, with 18 bases between. This CDR3 comprises 16 residues. CDR1 is SGHTA and CDR2 is FQGNSA in the germline V gene. The CDR3 here is CASSTRPRADQETQYF. CDR3 nucleotides: TGTGCCAGCAGCACCCGCCCTAGAGCGGATCAAGAGACCCAGTACTTC. The full variable domain, completed using reference TRBV7-2 and TRBJ2-5, is GAGVSQSPSNKVTEKGKDVELRCDPISGHTALYWYRQSLGQGLEFLIYFQGNSAPDKSGLPSDRFSAERTGGSVSTLTIQRTQQEDSAVYLCASSTRPRADQETQYFGPGTRLLVL.

The chain carries TRBV27 and TRBJ1-5; D possibly corresponds to TRBD1 (5 bases). CDR3 length: 20 amino acids. V was shortened by 6 bases and J by 4 bases, with 31 bases between the two germline ends. CDR1 is MNHEY, CDR2 SMNVEV, per germline (reference sequence). The CDR3: CASSPTFVRDEFSGNQPQHF. The DNA of the CDR3 is TGTGCCAGCAGCCCGACCTTCGTTCGGGACGAATTCTCCGGGAATCAGCCCCAGCATTTT.

Comments on this clone: The same CDR3 is also encoded by other DNA sequences in this sample. V usage is TRBV2 and J usage is TRBJ2-7; D is unresolved. Germline V gives CDR1 SNHLY, CDR2 FYNNEI. V dropped 5 bases and J dropped 0 bases, with 5 bases sitting between them. The CDR3 loop spans 12 amino acids. The CDR3 reads CASSRSSYEQYF. Here the CDR3 DNA reads TGTGCCAGCAGTAGGAGCTCCTACGAGCAGTACTTC.

CDR3 region: CASSLGQGSEKLFF. The CDR3 region has the DNA TGTGCCAGCAGCTTAGGACAGGGTAGTGAAAAACTGTTTTTT. The chain links TRBV7-9 to TRBJ1-4; 7 bases match TRBD1. The trim removed 1 base at V and 7 bases at J, leaving 3 bases unmatched. The CDR3 length is 14 residues. Germline assignment: CDR1 SEHNR and CDR2 FQNEAQ (reference sequence).

Only a few counts were recorded for this clone. This chain's CDR3 is CATSRVQGAGTEKLFF. CDR3 sequence (DNA): TGTGCCACCAGCAGAGTGCAGGGTGCGGGTACAGAAAAACTGTTTTTT. This chain uses TRBV15 with TRBJ1-4, with a tentative D call TRBD1 (5 bases). The CDR3 spans 16 residues. Deletions cut 1 base from V and 8 bases from J, with 17 bases between. Germline lookup yields CDR1 LNHNV and CDR2 YYDKDF (reference sequence).

The rearrangement joins TRBV2 to TRBJ2-2; tentative D call: TRBD1 (5 bases). This CDR3 comprises 14 residues. V lost 4 bases to trimming and J lost 1 base, with 7 bases between them. Germline V gene sequence: CDR1 SNHLY, CDR2 FYNNEI. The chain's CDR3 is CASSVQVNTGELFF. The DNA for the CDR3 is TGTGCCAGCAGTGTACAGGTGAACACCGGGGAGCTGTTTTTT.

The CDR3 DNA is TGTGCCAGCAGCAGGGGCCCGGGCTACGAGCAGTACTTC. It is translated as CASSRGPGYEQYF. The chain recombines TRBV7-3 with TRBJ2-7; tentative D call: TRBD1 (5 bases). Germline V CDR1 and CDR2: SGHTA, FQGTGA. V was cut by 5 bases and J by 3 bases, with 11 bases left in between. The CDR3 runs to 13 residues.

This clone occurred once. The V call is TRBV11-2, the J call TRBJ2-5; TRBD2 aligns across 13 bases. Germline V gene sequence: CDR1 SGHAT, CDR2 FQNNGV. J lost 5 bases, V lost 5 bases, and 11 bases had no gene match. The length of the CDR3 is 17 residues. The CDR3 nucleotides read TGTGCCAGCAGCAAGTGGACTAGCGGGAGACTTCGTGAGACCCAGTACTTC. Residues: CASSKWTSGRLRETQYF. Drawing the rest from reference TRBV11-2 and TRBJ2-5, the complete variable domain is EAGVAQSPRYKIIEKRQSVAFWCNPISGHATLYWYQQILGQGPKLLIQFQNNGVVDDSQLPKDRFSAERLKGVDSTLKIQPAKLEDSAVYLCASSKWTSGRLRETQYFGPGTRLLVL.

The V gene is TRBV11-2, the J gene TRBJ2-5, with 8 bases lining up with TRBD1. The length of the CDR3 is 17 residues. The trim removed 4 bases at V and 6 bases at J, leaving 16 bases unmatched. The V gene's germline CDR1 is SGHAT and CDR2 FQNNGV. The CDR3 nucleotides read TGTGCCAGCAGCTCTCAGAAGACAGGGGATTGGAGGCAGACCCAGTACTTC. Amino acids: CASSSQKTGDWRQTQYF.

This chain uses TRBV28 with TRBJ1-1; 12 bases align to TRBD1. Germline CDR1 reads MDHEN; CDR2 reads SYDVKM. The V segment lost 5 bases and the J segment 0 bases; nucleotides outside the gene matches: 10. CDR3 length equals 18 residues. CDR3 amino acids: CASSPYRGTGGLNTEAFF. For the CDR3, the DNA is TGTGCCAGCAGTCCGTACAGAGGGACAGGGGGCCTGAACACTGAAGCTTTCTTT.

The chain joins TRBV29-1 to TRBJ2-1; 10 nucleotides agree with TRBD2. Germline V gene data show CDR1 as SQVTM and CDR2 as ANQGSEA. CDR3 length equals 16 residues. V was pared by 0 bases and J by 7 bases, with 9 bases of the junction left unmatched. The CDR3, as DNA: TGCAGCGTTGAAGATCTTCGGCTAGCGGGAGCAAATGAGCAGTTCTTC. This codes for CSVEDLRLAGANEQFF.

The chain carries TRBV10-1 and TRBJ1-4, with 9 bases identical to TRBD1. The ends lost 7 bases at V and 8 bases at J; junction bases unmatched: 5. The CDR3 loop spans 13 amino acids. Germline V CDR1 and CDR2: WNHNN, SYGVQD (reference sequence). CDR3 sequence reads: CASTRDRAEKLFF. The CDR3 DNA follows: TGCGCCAGCACGAGGGACAGGGCGGAAAAACTGTTTTTT.

The genes are TRBV6-1 and TRBJ2-5, with D possibly being TRBD1 (8 bases). Trimming removed 4 bases from V and 5 bases from J, with 23 bases in between. The CDR3 is made up of 17 amino acids. Germline assignment: CDR1 MNHNS and CDR2 SASEGT. The CDR3 DNA reads TGTGCCAGCAGTGTCAGGGGGCTAGCGGCAATGGGGGAGACCCAGTACTTC. Encoded protein: CASSVRGLAAMGETQYF.

This clone appeared once. The V gene is TRBV11-3, the J gene TRBJ2-1, with TRBD2 matching 10 bases. From germline, CDR1 is SGHNT and CDR2 YENEEA. The CDR3 has 15 residues. V trimming: 0 bases; J trimming: 11 bases; junction bases outside the gene matches: 7. CDR3 DNA: TGTGCCAGCAGCTTAGATCGGCTAGCGGGAGCCCAGCAGTTCTTC. Its protein is CASSLDRLAGAQQFF.